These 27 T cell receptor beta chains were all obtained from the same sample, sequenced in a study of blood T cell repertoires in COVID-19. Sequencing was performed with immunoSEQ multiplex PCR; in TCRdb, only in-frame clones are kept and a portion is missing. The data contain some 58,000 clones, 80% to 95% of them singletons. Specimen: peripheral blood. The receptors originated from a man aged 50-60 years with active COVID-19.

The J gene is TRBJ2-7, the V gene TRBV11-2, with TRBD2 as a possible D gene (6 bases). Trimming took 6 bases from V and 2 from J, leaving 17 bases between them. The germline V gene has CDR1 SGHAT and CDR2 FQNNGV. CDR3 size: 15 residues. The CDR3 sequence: CASSQGTSFPYEQYF. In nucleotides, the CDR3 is TGTGCCAGCAGTCAAGGTACTAGCTTCCCCTACGAGCAGTACTTC.

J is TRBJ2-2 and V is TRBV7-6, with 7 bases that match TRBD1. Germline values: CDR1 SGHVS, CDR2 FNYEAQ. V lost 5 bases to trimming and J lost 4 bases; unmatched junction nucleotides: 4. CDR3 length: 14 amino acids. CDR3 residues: CASSRQGSTGELFF. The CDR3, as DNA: TGTGCCAGCAGCCGACAGGGTAGCACCGGGGAGCTGTTTTTT. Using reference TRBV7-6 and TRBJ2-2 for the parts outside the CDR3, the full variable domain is GAGVSQSPRYKVTKRGQDVALRCDPISGHVSLYWYRQALGQGPEFLTYFNYEAQQDKSGLPNDRFSAERPEGSISTLTIQRTEQRDSAMYRCASSRQGSTGELFFGEGSRLTVL.

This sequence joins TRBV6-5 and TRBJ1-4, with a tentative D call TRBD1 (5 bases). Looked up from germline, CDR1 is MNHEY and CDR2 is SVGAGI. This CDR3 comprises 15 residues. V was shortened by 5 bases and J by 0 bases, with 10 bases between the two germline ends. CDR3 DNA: TGTGCCAGCAGTCGCAGGACAACAACTAATGAAAAACTGTTTTTT. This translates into CASSRRTTTNEKLFF.

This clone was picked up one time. Here the CDR3 DNA reads TGTGCCAGCAGCTCACTGAGCGGAAAAGAGACCCAGTACTTC. It translates to CASSSLSGKETQYF. The gene calls are TRBV11-2 and TRBJ2-5; D may be TRBD2 (5 bases). Germline V gives CDR1 SGHAT, CDR2 FQNNGV. CDR3 length: 14 amino acids. Trimming removed 4 bases from V and 3 bases from J, with 12 bases in between.

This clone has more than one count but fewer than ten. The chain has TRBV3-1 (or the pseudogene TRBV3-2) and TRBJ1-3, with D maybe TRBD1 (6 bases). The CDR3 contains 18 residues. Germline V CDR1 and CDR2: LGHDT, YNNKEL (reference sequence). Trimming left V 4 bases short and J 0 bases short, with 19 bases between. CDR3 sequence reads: CASSLTGGRANSGNTIYF. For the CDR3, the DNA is TGTGCCAGCAGCCTCACGGGGGGCAGAGCAAACTCTGGAAACACCATATATTTT.

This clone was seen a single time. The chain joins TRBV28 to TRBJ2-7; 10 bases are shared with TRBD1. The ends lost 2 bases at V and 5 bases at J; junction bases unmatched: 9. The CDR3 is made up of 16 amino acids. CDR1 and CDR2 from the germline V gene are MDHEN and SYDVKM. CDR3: CASSLQTGGLLHEQYF. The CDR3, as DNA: TGTGCCAGCAGTTTACAGACAGGGGGCCTTCTCCACGAGCAGTACTTC. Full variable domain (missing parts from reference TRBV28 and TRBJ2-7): DVKVTQSSRYLVKRTGEKVFLECVQDMDHENMFWYRQDPGLGLRLIYFSYDVKMKEKGDIPEGYSVSREKKERFSLILESASTNQTSMYLCASSLQTGGLLHEQYFGPGTRLTVT.

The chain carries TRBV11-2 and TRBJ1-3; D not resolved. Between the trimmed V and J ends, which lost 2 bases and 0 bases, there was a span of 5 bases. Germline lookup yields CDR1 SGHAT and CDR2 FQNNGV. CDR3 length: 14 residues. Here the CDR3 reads CASSLFLSGNTIYF. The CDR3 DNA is TGTGCCAGCAGCTTATTTCTCTCTGGAAACACCATATATTTT.

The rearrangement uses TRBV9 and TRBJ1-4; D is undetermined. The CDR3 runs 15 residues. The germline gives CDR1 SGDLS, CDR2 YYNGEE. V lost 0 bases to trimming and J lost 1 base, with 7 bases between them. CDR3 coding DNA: TGTGCCAGCAGCGTAGCTCCCAGAACTAATGAAAAACTGTTTTTT. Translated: CASSVAPRTNEKLFF.

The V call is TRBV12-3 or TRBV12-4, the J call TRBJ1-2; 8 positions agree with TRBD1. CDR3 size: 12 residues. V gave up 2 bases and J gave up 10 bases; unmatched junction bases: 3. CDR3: CASSLHRGSYTF. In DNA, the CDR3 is TGTGCCAGCAGTTTACACAGGGGGTCCTACACCTTC.

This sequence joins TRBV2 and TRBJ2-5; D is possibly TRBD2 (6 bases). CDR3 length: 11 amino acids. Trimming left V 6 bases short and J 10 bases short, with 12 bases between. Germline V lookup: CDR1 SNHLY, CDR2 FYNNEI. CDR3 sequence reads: CASRIGRDQYF. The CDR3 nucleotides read TGTGCCAGCAGAATAGGGCGGGACCAGTACTTC.

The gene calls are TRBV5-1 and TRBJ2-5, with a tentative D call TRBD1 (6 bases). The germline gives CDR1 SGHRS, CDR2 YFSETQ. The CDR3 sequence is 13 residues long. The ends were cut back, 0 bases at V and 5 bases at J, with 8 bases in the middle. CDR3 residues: CASSLDREETQYF. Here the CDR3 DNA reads TGCGCCAGCAGCTTGGACAGGGAGGAGACCCAGTACTTC.

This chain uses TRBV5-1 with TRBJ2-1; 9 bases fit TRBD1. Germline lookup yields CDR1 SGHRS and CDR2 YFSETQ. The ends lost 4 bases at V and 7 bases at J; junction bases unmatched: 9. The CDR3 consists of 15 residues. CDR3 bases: TGCGCCAGCAGCCCCCGGACAGGGGCAAGGAATGAGCAGTTCTTC. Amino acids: CASSPRTGARNEQFF.

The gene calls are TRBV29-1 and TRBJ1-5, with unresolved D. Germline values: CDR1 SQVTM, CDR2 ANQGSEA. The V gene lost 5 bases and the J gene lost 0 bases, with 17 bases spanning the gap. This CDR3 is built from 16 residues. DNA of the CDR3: TGCAGCGTTAAGGAGGGAAACCCTTATAGCAATCAGCCCCAGCATTTT. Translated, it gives CSVKEGNPYSNQPQHF. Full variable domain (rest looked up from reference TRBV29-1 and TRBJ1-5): SAVISQKPSRDICQRGTSLTIQCQVDSQVTMMFWYRQQPGQSLTLIATANQGSEATYESGFVIDKFPISRPNLTFSTLTVSNMSPEDSSIYLCSVKEGNPYSNQPQHFGDGTRLSIL.

The CDR3 DNA reads TGTGCCAGCTCACCAGCAGGGGCGAACACTGAAGCTTTCTTT. It encodes CASSPAGANTEAFF. The genes are TRBV18 and TRBJ1-1; D is perhaps TRBD1 (6 bases). Per germline, CDR1 KGHSH and CDR2 LQKENI. Deletions cut 2 bases from V and 1 base from J, with 8 bases between. The CDR3 sequence is 14 residues long.

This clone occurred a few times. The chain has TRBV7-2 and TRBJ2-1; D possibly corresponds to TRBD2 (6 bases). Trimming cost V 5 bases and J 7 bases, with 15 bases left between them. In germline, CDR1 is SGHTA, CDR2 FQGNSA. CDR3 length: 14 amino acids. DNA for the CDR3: TGTGCCAGCAGCCCCGGGGGAGCGAGGAATGAGCAGTTCTTC. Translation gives CASSPGGARNEQFF.

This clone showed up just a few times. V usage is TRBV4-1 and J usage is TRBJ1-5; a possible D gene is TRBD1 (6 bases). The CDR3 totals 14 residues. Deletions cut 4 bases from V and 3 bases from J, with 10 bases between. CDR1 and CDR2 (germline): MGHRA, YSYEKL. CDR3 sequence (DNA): TGCGCCAGCAGCCCGACAGGTATCAATCAGCCCCAGCATTTT. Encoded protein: CASSPTGINQPQHF.

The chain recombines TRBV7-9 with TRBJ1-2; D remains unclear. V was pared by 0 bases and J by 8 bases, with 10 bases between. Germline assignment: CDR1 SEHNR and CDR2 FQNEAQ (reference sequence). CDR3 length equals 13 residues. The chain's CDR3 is CASSLAPSGGYTF. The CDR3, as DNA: TGTGCCAGCAGCTTAGCGCCTAGTGGAGGCTACACCTTC.

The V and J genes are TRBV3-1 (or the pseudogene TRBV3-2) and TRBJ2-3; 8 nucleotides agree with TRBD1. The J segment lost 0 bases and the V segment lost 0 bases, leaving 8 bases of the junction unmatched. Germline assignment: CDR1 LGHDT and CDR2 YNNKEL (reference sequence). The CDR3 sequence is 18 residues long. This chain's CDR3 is CASSQEFQGAPSTDTQYF. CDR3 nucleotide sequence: TGTGCCAGCAGCCAAGAGTTCCAGGGGGCTCCCAGCACAGATACGCAGTATTTT.

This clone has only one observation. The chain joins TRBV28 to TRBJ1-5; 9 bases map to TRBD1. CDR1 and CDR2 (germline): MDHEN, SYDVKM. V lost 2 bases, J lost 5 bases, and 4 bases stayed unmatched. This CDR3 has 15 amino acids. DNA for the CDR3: TGTGCCAGCAGTTTAAACAGGGGGCAGGATCAGCCCCAGCATTTT. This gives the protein CASSLNRGQDQPQHF.

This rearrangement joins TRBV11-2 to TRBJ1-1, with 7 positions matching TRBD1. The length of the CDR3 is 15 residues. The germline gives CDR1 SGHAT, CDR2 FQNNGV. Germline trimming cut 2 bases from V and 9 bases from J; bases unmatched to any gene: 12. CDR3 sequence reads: CASSLTPGGNLQAFF. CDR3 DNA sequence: TGTGCCAGCAGCTTAACTCCAGGGGGGAACCTTCAAGCTTTCTTT.

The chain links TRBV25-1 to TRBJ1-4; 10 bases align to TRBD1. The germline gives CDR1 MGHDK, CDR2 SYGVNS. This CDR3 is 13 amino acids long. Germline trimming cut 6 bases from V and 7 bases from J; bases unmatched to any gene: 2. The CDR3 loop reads CASRGQGREKLFF. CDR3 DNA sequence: TGTGCCAGCAGGGGACAGGGGCGTGAAAAACTGTTTTTT.

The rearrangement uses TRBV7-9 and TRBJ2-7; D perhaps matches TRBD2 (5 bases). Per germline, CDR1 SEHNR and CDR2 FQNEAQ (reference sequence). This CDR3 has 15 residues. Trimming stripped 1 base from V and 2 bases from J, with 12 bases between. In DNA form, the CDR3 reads TGTGCCAGCAGCTTAGATTGGACGGGGACCTACGAGCAGTACTTC. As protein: CASSLDWTGTYEQYF.

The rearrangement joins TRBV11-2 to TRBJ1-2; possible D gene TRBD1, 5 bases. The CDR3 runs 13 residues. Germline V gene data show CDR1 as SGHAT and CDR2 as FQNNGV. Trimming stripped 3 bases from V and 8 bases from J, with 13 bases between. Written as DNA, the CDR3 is TGTGCCAGCAGCTTGCCTGGGGCGGGAGGCTACACCTTC. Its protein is CASSLPGAGGYTF.

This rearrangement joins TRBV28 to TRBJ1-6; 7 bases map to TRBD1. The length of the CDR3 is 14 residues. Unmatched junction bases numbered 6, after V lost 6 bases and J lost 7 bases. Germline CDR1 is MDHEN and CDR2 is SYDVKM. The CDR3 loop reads CASRWDSINSPLHF. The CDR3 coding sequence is TGTGCCAGCAGGTGGGACAGCATCAATTCACCCCTCCACTTT.

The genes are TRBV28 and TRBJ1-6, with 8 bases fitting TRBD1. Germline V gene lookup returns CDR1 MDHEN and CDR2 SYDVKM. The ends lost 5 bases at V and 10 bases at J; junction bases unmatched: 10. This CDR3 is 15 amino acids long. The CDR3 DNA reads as TGTGCCAGCAGTGAAGATAGGGACAGGCGGTCACCCCTCCACTTT. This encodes CASSEDRDRRSPLHF.

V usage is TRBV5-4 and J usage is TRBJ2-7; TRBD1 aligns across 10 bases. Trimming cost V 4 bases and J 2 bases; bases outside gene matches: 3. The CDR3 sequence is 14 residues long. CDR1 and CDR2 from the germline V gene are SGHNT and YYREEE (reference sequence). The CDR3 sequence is CASSRDRGTYEQYF. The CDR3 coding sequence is TGTGCCAGCAGCCGGGACAGGGGCACCTACGAGCAGTACTTC.

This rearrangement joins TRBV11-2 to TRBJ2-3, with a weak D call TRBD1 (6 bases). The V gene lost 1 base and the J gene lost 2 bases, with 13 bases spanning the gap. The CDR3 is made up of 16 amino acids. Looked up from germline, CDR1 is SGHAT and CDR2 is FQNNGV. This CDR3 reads CASSLVGGAPTDTQYF. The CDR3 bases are TGTGCCAGCAGCTTAGTAGGGGGAGCCCCCACAGATACGCAGTATTTT.